Described below is a single TCR beta chain sequence and its context. A junction end diverges from the germline sequence, so it may reflect a read error. This CDR3 has 14 residues. Germline loops: CDR1 SGHNT, CDR2 YYREEE (reference sequence). This sample's RNA came from whole unsorted tissue. A modified ARM-PCR protocol with three rounds of nested PCR amplified TCRbeta. TCRdb reanalysed the multiplex PCR reads using MiXCR and keeps one entry per CDR3 protein. The profile shows more than 85,000 distinct CDR3 sequences, about 87% of them singletons. This entry belongs to a study of tumor and adjacent non-tumor tissue in lung cancer.

V gene TRBV5-4 combines with J gene TRBJ2-5; possible D gene TRBD2, 6 bases. The sequence was collected from a man between 65 and 80 years old with non-small cell lung cancer. The sample comprised lung tumor tissue. The CDR3 here is CASSLRRDRETQYF. The DNA for the CDR3 is TGTGCCAGCAGCTTGAGGCGGGATCGAGAGACCCAATACTTC.